Described below is a single T cell receptor beta chain sequence and its context. The antigen is not known. The CDR3 contains 15 residues. Trimming took off 0 bases at V and 0 bases at J, with 6 bases between the two ends. Germline assignment: CDR1 LGHNA and CDR2 YNFKEQ. These data originate in a study of T cell repertoires in cytomegalovirus infection. Across the whole study: Recently identified HLA-C-restricted CMV epitopes were used, and well-studied HLA-B-restricted CMV epitopes were used as well.

TCRdb re-analysed the reads in MiXCR, keeping a single row per CDR3 protein. The table includes about a million distinct CDR3 sequences, roughly a third detected once. Study-wide points: Of the TCR beta families, the public ones yielded a cumulative frequency that identified carriers of CMV plus the relevant HLA. The ex vivo response was dominated by HLA-C-restricted CMV-specific TCR beta clonotypes.

The sequence was collected from a human donor in good health (CMV status not recorded). Some clones in this sample may be carry-over from other donors' samples. This sample comprised cultured CD8+ T cells from PBMCs, obtained from culture after CMV antigen stimulation. The J gene is TRBJ2-4, the V gene TRBV4-2; no definite D call. The CDR3 DNA reads as TGTGCCAGCAGCCAAGAGCTCGGAGCCAAAAACATTCAGTACTTC. It translates to CASSQELGAKNIQYF.